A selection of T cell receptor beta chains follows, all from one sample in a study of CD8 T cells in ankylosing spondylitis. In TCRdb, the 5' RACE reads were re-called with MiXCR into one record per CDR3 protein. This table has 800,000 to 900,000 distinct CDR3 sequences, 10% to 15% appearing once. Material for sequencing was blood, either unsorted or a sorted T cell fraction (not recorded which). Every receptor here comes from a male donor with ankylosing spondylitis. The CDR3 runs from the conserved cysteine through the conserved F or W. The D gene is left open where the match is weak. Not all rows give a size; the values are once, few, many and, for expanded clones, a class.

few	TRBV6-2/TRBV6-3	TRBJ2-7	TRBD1	CASRNEFDRDLYEQYF	TGTGCCAGCAGAAACGAATTCGACAGGGATCTCTACGAGCAGTACTTC
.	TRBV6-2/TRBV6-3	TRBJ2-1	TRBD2	CASSGGLAGGSLFNEQFF	TGTGCCAGCAGTGGGGGACTAGCGGGAGGTAGTCTCTTCAATGAGCAGTTCTTC
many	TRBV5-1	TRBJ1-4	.	CASSLSPVRGEKLFF	TGCGCCAGCAGCTTAAGTCCCGTTCGAGGTGAAAAACTGTTTTTT
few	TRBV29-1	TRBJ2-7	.	CSVTATYGQYF	TGCAGCGTGACAGCCACCTACGGGCAGTACTTC
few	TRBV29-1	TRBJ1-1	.	CSVIRGLVSDTEAFF	TGCAGCGTTATCCGGGGGCTGGTATCTGACACTGAAGCTTTCTTT
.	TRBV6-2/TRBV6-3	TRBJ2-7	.	CASKIRGARYEQYF	TGTGCCAGCAAAATCCGGGGGGCCCGCTACGAGCAGTACTTC
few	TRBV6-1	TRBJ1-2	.	CASSLRDVNYGYTF	TGTGCCAGCAGCCTCCGGGACGTTAACTATGGCTACACCTTC
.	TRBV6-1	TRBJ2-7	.	CASSGGPTKQSYEQYF	TGTGCCAGCAGTGGGGGACCCACGAAACAATCCTACGAGCAGTACTTC
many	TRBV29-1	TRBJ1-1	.	CSVVGGRGAFF	TGCAGCGTTGTAGGCGGGAGAGGAGCTTTCTTT
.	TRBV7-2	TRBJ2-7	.	CASSPRVNEQYF	TGTGCCAGCAGCCCCCGTGTCAACGAGCAGTACTTC
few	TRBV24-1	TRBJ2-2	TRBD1	CATSDIKTGNGELFF	TGTGCCACCAGTGACATTAAGACAGGGAACGGGGAGCTGTTTTTT
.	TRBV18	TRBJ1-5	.	CASSPDGEGQPQHF	TGTGCCAGCTCACCCGACGGTGAGGGTCAGCCCCAGCATTTT
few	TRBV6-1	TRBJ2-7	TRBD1	CASKGSTGGPYEQYF	TGTGCCAGCAAGGGGAGTACAGGGGGACCCTACGAGCAGTACTTC
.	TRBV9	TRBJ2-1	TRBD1	CASSVSPGTGGYNEQFF	TGTGCCAGCAGCGTCTCCCCAGGGACAGGGGGCTACAATGAGCAGTTCTTC
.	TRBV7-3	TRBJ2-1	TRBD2	CASSLLSGGDYNEQFF	TGTGCCAGCAGCTTACTTAGCGGGGGGGATTACAATGAGCAGTTCTTC
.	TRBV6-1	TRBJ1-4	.	CASSPIGAEKLFF	TGTGCCAGCAGTCCCATCGGGGCGGAAAAACTGTTTTTT
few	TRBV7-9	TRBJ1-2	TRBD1	CASSTSGGAGYGYTF	TGTGCCAGCAGCACCTCAGGGGGCGCAGGCTATGGCTACACCTTC
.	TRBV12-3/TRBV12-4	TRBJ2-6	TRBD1	CASSSRAGTGPSGANVLTF	TGTGCCAGCAGTTCCAGGGCGGGGACAGGGCCCTCTGGGGCCAACGTCCTGACTTTC
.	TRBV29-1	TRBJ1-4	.	CSGLGDQQGVEKLFF	TGCAGCGGTCTTGGGGACCAACAGGGAGTGGAAAAACTGTTTTTT
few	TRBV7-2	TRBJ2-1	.	CASSLMADYNEQFF	TGTGCCAGCAGCTTAATGGCGGACTACAATGAGCAGTTCTTC
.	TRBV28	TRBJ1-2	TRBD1	CASSDPGGASGYTF	TGTGCCAGCAGTGACCCAGGGGGCGCCTCTGGCTACACCTTC
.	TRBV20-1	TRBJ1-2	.	CSARTGRPAGGYTF	TGCAGTGCTCGAACAGGGAGGCCAGCTGGTGGCTACACCTTC
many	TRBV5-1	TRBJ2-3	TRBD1	CASRGGQATSTDTQYF	TGCGCCAGCAGGGGGGGACAGGCGACTAGCACAGATACGCAGTATTTT
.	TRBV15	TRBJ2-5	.	CATSRRVSGETQYF	TGTGCCACCAGCAGACGGGTGTCTGGGGAGACCCAGTACTTC
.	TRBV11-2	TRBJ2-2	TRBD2	CASRSILAGGTGELFF	TGTGCCAGCCGCTCGATTCTAGCGGGGGGAACCGGGGAGCTGTTTTTT
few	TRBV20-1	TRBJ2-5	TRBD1	CSAVPGTEETQYF	TGCAGTGCCGTCCCGGGGACAGAAGAGACCCAGTACTTC
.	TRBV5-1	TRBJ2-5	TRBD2	CASSFSGSVGETQYF	TGCGCCAGCAGCTTTAGCGGGAGTGTGGGAGAGACCCAGTACTTC
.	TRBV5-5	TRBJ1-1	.	CASSLDGREITEAFF	TGTGCCAGCAGCTTGGATGGCAGGGAGATCACTGAAGCTTTCTTT
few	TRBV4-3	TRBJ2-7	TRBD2	CASSQVLAGTYEQYF	TGCGCCAGCAGCCAAGTGCTAGCGGGGACCTACGAGCAGTACTTC
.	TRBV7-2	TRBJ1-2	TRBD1	CASSFWDRVNNYGYTF	TGTGCCAGCAGCTTTTGGGACAGGGTGAATAACTATGGCTACACCTTC
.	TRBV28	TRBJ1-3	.	CASSLYLDSGNTIYF	TGTGCCAGCAGTTTATATCTGGACTCTGGAAACACCATATATTTT
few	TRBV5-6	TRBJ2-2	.	CASSLDRGELFF	TGTGCCAGCAGCTTGGACAGGGGGGAGCTGTTTTTT
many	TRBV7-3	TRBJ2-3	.	CASSLISSTDTQYF	TGTGCCAGCAGCTTAATTAGCAGCACAGATACGCAGTATTTT
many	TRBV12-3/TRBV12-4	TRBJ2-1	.	CASSLFAENEQFF	TGTGCCAGCAGTTTGTTCGCTGAGAATGAGCAGTTCTTC
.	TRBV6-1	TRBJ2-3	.	CASSSPGLLDTQYF	TGTGCCAGCAGTAGCCCGGGACTCCTAGATACGCAGTATTTT
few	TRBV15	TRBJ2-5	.	CATSTRVREQETQYF	TGTGCCACCAGCACGAGGGTCCGAGAACAAGAGACCCAGTACTTC
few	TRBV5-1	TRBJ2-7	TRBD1	CASSPGRGQGDEQYF	TGCGCCAGCAGCCCTGGGCGGGGACAGGGCGACGAGCAGTACTTC
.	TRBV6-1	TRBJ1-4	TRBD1	CASSKTGVIYEKLFF	TGTGCCAGCAGCAAAACAGGGGTAATATATGAAAAACTGTTTTTT
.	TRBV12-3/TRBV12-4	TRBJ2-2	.	CASSLGQGGGELFF	TGTGCCAGCAGTTTGGGGCAGGGAGGAGGGGAGCTGTTTTTT
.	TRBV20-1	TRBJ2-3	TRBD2	CSARTSGTSTDTQYF	TGCAGTGCTCGGACTAGCGGAACTAGCACAGATACGCAGTATTTT
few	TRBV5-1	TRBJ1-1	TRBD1	CASSPRDRLNTEAFF	TGCGCCAGCAGCCCCCGGGACAGGCTGAACACTGAAGCTTTCTTT
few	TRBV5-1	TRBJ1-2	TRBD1	CASSARDSYYGYTF	TGCGCCAGCAGCGCCCGGGACAGCTACTATGGCTACACCTTC